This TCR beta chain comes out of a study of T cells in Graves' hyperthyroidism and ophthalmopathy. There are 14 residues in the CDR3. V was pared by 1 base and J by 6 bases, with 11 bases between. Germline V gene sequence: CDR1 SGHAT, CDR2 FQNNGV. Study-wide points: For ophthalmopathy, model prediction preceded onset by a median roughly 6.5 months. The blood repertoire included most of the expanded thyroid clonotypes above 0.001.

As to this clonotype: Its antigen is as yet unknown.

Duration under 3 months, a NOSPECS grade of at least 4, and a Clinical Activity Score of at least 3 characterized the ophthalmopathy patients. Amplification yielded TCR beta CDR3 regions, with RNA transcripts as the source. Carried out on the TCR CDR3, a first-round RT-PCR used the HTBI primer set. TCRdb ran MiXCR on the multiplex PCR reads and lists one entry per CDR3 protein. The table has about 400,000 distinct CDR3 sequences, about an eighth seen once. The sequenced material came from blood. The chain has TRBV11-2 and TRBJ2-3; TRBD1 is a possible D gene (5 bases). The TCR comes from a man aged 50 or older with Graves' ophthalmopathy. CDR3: CASSLVKGADTQYF. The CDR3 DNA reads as TGTGCCAGCAGCTTAGTGAAAGGGGCCGATACGCAGTATTTT.